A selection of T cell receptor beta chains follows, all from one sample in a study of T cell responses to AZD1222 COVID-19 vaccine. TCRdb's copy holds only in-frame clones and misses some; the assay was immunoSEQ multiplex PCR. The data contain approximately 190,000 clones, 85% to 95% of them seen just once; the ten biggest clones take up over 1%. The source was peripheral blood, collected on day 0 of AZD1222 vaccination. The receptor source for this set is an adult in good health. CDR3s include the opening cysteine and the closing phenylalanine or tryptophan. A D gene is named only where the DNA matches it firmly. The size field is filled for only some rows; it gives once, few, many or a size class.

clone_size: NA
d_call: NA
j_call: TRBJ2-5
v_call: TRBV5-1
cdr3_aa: CASSLATGETQYF
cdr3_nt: TGCGCCAGCAGCTTGGCCACCGGAGAGACCCAGTACTTC

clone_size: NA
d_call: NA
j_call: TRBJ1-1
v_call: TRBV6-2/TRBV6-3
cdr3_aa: CASSRWSEAFF
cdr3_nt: TGTGCCAGCAGTAGATGGAGTGAAGCTTTCTTT

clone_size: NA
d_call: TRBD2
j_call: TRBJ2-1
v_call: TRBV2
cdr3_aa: CASREGTSGGYNEQFF
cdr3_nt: TGTGCCAGCAGAGAAGGGACTAGCGGGGGCTACAATGAGCAGTTCTTC

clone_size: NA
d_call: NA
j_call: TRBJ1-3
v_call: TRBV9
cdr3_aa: CASSVVGGMGNTIYF
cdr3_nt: TGTGCCAGCAGCGTAGTGGGGGGTATGGGAAACACCATATATTTT

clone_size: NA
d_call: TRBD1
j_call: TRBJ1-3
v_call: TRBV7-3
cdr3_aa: CASSLGGTASGNTIYF
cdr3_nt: TGTGCCAGCAGCTTAGGGGGGACAGCCTCTGGAAACACCATATATTTT

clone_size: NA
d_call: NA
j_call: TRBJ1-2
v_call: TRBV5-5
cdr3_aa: CASRHIPGTDYGYTF
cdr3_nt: TGTGCCAGCAGACACATTCCGGGCACAGACTATGGCTACACCTTC

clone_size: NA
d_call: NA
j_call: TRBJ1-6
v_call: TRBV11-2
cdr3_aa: CASSGIRDNSPLHF
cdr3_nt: TGTGCCAGCAGCGGCATCCGGGATAATTCACCCCTCCACTTT

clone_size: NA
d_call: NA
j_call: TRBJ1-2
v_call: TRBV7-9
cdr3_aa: CASSLTARNYGYTF
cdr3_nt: TGTGCCAGCAGCCTCACGGCCAGGAACTATGGCTACACCTTC

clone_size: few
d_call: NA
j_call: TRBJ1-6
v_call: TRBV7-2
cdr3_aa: CASSLGPAVAPLHF
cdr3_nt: TGTGCCAGCAGCTTAGGTCCCGCGGTTGCGCCCCTCCACTTT

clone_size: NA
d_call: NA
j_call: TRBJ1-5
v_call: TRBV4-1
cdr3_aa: CASSHTFVRGGSNQPQHF
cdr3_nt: TGCGCCAGCAGCCACACCTTCGTCAGGGGAGGGAGCAATCAGCCCCAGCATTTT

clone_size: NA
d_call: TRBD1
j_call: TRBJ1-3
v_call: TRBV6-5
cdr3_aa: CATRTGGFSGNTIYF
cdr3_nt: TGTGCCACCAGGACAGGGGGCTTCTCTGGAAACACCATATATTTT

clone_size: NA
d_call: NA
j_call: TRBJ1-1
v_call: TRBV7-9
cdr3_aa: CASSPVVRGSEAFF
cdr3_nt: TGTGCCAGCAGCCCGGTCGTACGTGGATCTGAAGCTTTCTTT

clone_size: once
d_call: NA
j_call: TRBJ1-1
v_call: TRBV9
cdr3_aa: CASSPVGGAVTEAFF
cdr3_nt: TGTGCCAGCAGCCCGGTCGGAGGGGCCGTCACTGAAGCTTTCTTT

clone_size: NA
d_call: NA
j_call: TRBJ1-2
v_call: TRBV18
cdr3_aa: CASSPTGENGYTF
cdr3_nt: TGTGCCAGCTCACCAACAGGTGAGAATGGCTACACCTTC

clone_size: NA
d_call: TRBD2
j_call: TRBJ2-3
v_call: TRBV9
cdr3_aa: CASSPTSGGTTDTQYF
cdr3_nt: TGTGCCAGCAGCCCTACTAGCGGGGGGACCACAGATACGCAGTATTTT

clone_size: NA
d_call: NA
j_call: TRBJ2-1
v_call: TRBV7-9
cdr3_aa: CASSGAGSSYNEQFF
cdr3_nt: TGTGCCAGCAGCGGCGCGGGAAGCTCCTACAATGAGCAGTTCTTC

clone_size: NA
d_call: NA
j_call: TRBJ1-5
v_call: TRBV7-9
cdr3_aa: CASSLGWGDTRDQPQHF
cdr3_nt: TGTGCCAGCAGCTTGGGGTGGGGCGATACAAGGGATCAGCCCCAGCATTTT

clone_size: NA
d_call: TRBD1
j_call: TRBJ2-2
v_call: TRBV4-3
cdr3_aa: CASSLKVRGGELFF
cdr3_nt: TGCGCCAGCAGCCTAAAGGTCAGGGGGGGGGAGCTGTTTTTT

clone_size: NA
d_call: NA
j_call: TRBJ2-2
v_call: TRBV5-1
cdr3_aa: CASSLVPRGGGADTGELFF
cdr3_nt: TGCGCCAGCAGCTTGGTGCCCCGGGGAGGGGGCGCGGACACCGGGGAGCTGTTTTTT

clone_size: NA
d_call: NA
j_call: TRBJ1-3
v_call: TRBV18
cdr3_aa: CASSPGSGNTIYF
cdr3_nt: TGTGCCAGCTCACCAGGGTCTGGAAACACCATATATTTT

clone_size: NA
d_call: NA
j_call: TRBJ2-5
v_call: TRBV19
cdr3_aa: CASSQRLAETQYF
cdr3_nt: TGTGCCAGTAGCCAGCGCCTGGCAGAGACCCAGTACTTC

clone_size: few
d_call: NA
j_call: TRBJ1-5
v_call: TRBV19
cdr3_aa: CASSIEEGNQPQHF
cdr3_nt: TGTGCCAGTAGTATTGAGGAGGGCAATCAGCCCCAGCATTTT

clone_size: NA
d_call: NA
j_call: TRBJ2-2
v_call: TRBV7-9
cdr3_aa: CASWGLANTGELFF
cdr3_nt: TGTGCCAGCTGGGGGCTCGCGAACACCGGGGAGCTGTTTTTT

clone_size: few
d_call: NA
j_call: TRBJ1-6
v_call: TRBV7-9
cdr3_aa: CASSREGSYNSPLHF
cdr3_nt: TGTGCCAGCAGTCGGGAGGGTTCCTATAATTCACCCCTCCACTTT

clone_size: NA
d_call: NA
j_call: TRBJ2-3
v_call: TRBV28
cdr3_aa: CASSPGTFSQGTQYF
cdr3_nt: TGTGCCAGCAGCCCCGGGACTTTTTCTCAGGGTACGCAGTATTTT

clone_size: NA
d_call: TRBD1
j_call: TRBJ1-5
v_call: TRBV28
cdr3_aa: CASSRTGVGNQPQHF
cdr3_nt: TGTGCCAGCAGCCGGACAGGCGTGGGCAATCAGCCCCAGCATTTT

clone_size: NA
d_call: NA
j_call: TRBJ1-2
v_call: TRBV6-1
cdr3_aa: CASSEAGESGYGYTF
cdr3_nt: TGTGCCAGCAGTGAAGCCGGGGAGTCGGGGTATGGCTACACCTTC

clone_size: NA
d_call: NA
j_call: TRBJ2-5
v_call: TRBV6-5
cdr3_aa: CASNPRGPLETQYF
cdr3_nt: TGTGCCAGCAACCCCCGGGGACCTTTAGAGACCCAGTACTTC

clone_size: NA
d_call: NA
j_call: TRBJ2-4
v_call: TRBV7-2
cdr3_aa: CASSLGGSLSKNIQYF
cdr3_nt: TGTGCCAGCAGCTTAGGGGGGTCGCTCTCCAAAAACATTCAGTACTTC

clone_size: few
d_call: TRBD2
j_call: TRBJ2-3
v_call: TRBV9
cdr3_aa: CASSVGGGNTDTQYF
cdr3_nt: TGTGCCAGCAGCGTAGGCGGGGGGAACACAGATACGCAGTATTTT

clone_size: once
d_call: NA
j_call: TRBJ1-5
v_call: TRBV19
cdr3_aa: CASSLPDSSSNQPQHF
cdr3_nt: TGTGCCAGTAGCCTGCCGGACAGCTCTAGCAATCAGCCCCAGCATTTT

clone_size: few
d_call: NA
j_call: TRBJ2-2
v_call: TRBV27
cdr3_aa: CASRVLTGELFF
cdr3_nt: TGTGCCAGCAGGGTATTAACCGGGGAGCTGTTTTTT

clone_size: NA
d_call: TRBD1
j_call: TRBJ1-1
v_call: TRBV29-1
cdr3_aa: CSVRTGLNTEAFF
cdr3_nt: TGCAGCGTGAGGACAGGGTTGAACACTGAAGCTTTCTTT